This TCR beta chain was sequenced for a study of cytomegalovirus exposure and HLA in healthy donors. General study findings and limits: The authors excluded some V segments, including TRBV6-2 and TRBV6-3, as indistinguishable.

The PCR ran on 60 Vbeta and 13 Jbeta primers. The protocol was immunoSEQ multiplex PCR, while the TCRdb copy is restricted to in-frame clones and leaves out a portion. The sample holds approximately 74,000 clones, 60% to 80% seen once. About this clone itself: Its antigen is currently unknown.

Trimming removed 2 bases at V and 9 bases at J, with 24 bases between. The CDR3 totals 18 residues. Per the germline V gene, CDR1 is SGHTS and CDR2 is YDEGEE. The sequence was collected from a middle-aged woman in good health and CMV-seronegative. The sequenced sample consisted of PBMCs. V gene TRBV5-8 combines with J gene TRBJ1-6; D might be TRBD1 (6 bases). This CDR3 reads CASSFTGGLYRALSPLHF. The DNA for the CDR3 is TGTGCCAGCAGCTTCACGGGGGGTCTGTACAGGGCCCTTTCACCCCTCCACTTT.